This TCR beta chain was sequenced for a study of shared clonotypes between healthy human individuals. At the level of the study: Contributing individuals were a couple of females and a few males aged 18 to 49. Findings of the study overall: Tissues were not sampled, only blood, and their repertoires likely differ.

About this clone itself: Its cognate antigen is unknown.

The replicate PCRs on unsorted PBMC were given 250 to 300 ng DNA, which is approximately 30,000 T cell genomes. Profiled with immunoSEQ multiplex PCR; TCRdb holds only in-frame clones, not every one. The sample holds 450,000 to 500,000 clones, about 85% seen once. The length of the CDR3 is 18 residues. Germline trimming cut 0 bases from V and 1 base from J; bases unmatched to any gene: 13. Looked up from germline, CDR1 is SGHNT and CDR2 is YYREEE (reference sequence). The chain couples TRBV5-4 to TRBJ2-7, with 7 bases that match TRBD1. The sequence came from a woman aged 40 to 55 in good health. Some clones in this sample may be carry-over from other donors' samples. The specimen sequenced was PBMCs. DNA of the CDR3: TGTGCCAGCAGCTTGGTGGGGGACAGTTTCAGTAGGTCCTACGAGCAGTACTTC. Translated: CASSLVGDSFSRSYEQYF.